Detailed here is one T cell receptor beta chain. The sample is drawn from a study of control samples from healthy donors and cancer patients. The CDR3 length is 15 residues. CDR1 SGHTA and CDR2 FQGNSA come from the germline V gene. J gave up 9 bases and V 5 bases, and 9 bases lay outside the gene matches. TCRdb's copy holds only in-frame clones and misses some; the assay was immunoSEQ multiplex PCR. This sample has 180,000 or so clones, with about 94% found just once. The rearrangement uses TRBV7-2 and TRBJ2-5; 13 bases fit TRBD2. The clonotype was recovered from a woman aged 60 to 75 in good health. The sequenced sample was blood. The chain's CDR3 is CASSPRTSGGPAQYF. CDR3 bases: TGTGCCAGCAGCCCCCGGACTAGCGGGGGACCCGCCCAGTACTTC.